The 8 T cell receptor beta chains below come from one sample, sequenced in a study of shared clonotypes between healthy human individuals. Assay: immunoSEQ multiplex PCR; the TCRdb copy retains only in-frame clones and omits some. The sample holds more than 2,000,000 clones, roughly 93% seen once. The sequenced sample was naive CD4+ T cells from PBMCs. The subset: CD45RA+ positively selected. These receptor sequences come from a man aged 18 to 29 in good health. Some clones in this sample may be carry-over from other donors' samples.

The gene calls are TRBV5-1 and TRBJ2-1, with a weak D call TRBD1 (6 bases). CDR3 length: 15 residues. CDR1 is SGHRS, CDR2 YFSETQ, per germline. Trimming shortened V by 4 bases and J by 7 bases, and 18 bases separated the two germline ends. In nucleotides, the CDR3 is TGCGCCAGCAGCCCGACGGGACAAAAGGGGAATGAGCAGTTCTTC. It yields the protein CASSPTGQKGNEQFF. Using reference TRBV5-1 and TRBJ2-1 for the parts outside the CDR3, the full variable domain is KAGVTQTPRYLIKTRGQQVTLSCSPISGHRSVSWYQQTPGQGLQFLFEYFSETQRNKGNFPGRFSGRQFSNSRSEMNVSTLELGDSALYLCASSPTGQKGNEQFFGPGTRLTVL.

The gene calls are TRBV6-7 and TRBJ2-1, with 9 bases fitting TRBD2. TRBV6-7 is designated an ORF whose function remains uncertain. Germline trimming cut 7 bases from V and 4 bases from J; bases unmatched to any gene: 23. This CDR3 is 20 amino acids long. The CDR3 spells CASKAGGAKRGGRSYNEQFF. DNA of the CDR3: TGTGCCAGCAAGGCGGGAGGGGCCAAGCGGGGCGGGAGGAGTTACAATGAGCAGTTCTTC.

This chain connects TRBV9 to TRBJ2-3; TRBD1 might be the D (6 bases). V lost 0 bases, J lost 7 bases, and 15 bases lay in between. The CDR3 totals 15 residues. In germline, CDR1 is SGDLS, CDR2 YYNGEE. The CDR3 sequence is CASSVEGDQYNTQYF. The DNA for the CDR3 is TGTGCCAGCAGCGTAGAGGGGGACCAATACAATACGCAGTATTTT. The full variable domain, rest sourced from reference TRBV9 and TRBJ2-3, is DSGVTQTPKHLITATGQRVTLRCSPRSGDLSVYWYQQSLDQGLQFLIQYYNGEERAKGNILERFSAQQFPDLHSELNLSSLELGDSALYFCASSVEGDQYNTQYFGPGTRLTVL.

J is TRBJ2-7 and V is TRBV27, with D perhaps matching TRBD1 or TRBD2 (5 bases each). Germline-derived CDR1 and CDR2 are MNHEY and SMNVEV (reference sequence). V lost 2 bases and J 4 bases, leaving 15 bases between the germline ends. This CDR3 has 15 amino acids. The CDR3 DNA follows: TGTGCCAGCAGTTTAACCTCCGGGGCCCATTACGAGCAGTACTTC. Translation gives CASSLTSGAHYEQYF.

The rearrangement uses TRBV5-1 and TRBJ1-5, with 10 bases fitting TRBD1. The J segment lost 6 bases and the V segment lost 4 bases, leaving 7 bases of the junction unmatched. Germline lookup yields CDR1 SGHRS and CDR2 YFSETQ. This CDR3 contains 15 residues. The CDR3 DNA reads as TGCGCCAGCAGCCAGGGAGGACAGGGGGTTCAGCCCCAGCATTTT. Protein: CASSQGGQGVQPQHF.

The CDR3 sequence: CASSSDSGRGETQYF. The CDR3 nucleotides are TGTGCCAGCAGTTCGGATAGCGGGAGGGGGGAGACCCAGTACTTC. V gene TRBV28 combines with J gene TRBJ2-5; 11 nucleotides agree with TRBD2. V trimming: 4 bases; J trimming: 5 bases; junction bases outside the gene matches: 6. The germline V gene has CDR1 MDHEN and CDR2 SYDVKM. There are 15 residues in the CDR3.

V and J are TRBV15 and TRBJ2-7, with no clear D. Germline CDR1 is LNHNV and CDR2 is YYDKDF (reference sequence). V was clipped by 1 base and J by 0 bases, with 22 bases between them. This CDR3 region has 19 residues. The CDR3 spells CATSRVPPFGLRSSYEQYF. The DNA of the CDR3 is TGTGCCACCAGCAGAGTTCCTCCGTTTGGGCTTAGGTCCTCCTACGAGCAGTACTTC.

The V and J genes are TRBV6-1 and TRBJ1-1, with D maybe TRBD1 (6 bases). The CDR3 length is 13 residues. V was pared by 10 bases and J by 0 bases, with 12 bases between. Germline V gene lookup returns CDR1 MNHNS and CDR2 SASEGT. The CDR3 region has the DNA TGTGCCACCCGACAGGTTATGAACACTGAAGCTTTCTTT. Translating gives CATRQVMNTEAFF.